These 8 T cell receptor beta chains share one sample of origin, sequenced in a study of identical twins. TCRdb itself ran the 5' RACE reads through MiXCR, one entry per CDR3 protein. This sample has hundreds of thousands of distinct CDR3 sequences, with over 5% found just once. Sequencing was performed on naive T cells sorted from blood. The origin of the receptors is a man between 18 and 35 years old in good health.

A word on this clonotype: Possible read error: a much larger clone is one base away. The V gene is TRBV5-5, the J gene TRBJ2-2; 7 bases align to TRBD1. The V gene end was trimmed by 0 bases and the J gene end by 7 bases; junction bases not matched to a gene: 6. Germline CDR1 reads SGHKS; CDR2 reads YYEKEE (reference sequence). The length of the CDR3 is 15 residues. The CDR3 bases are TGTGCCAGCAGCTTGGCGACAGGGTGGATCGGGGAGCTGTTTTTT. Its protein product is CASSLATGWIGELFF.

The J gene is TRBJ2-5, the V gene TRBV28; TRBD2 aligns across 8 bases. V lost 3 bases and J lost 3; bases outside the gene matches: 6. The CDR3 runs to 15 residues. Germline CDR1 MDHEN, CDR2 SYDVKM. The CDR3 sequence: CASSFPPGGEETQYF. CDR3 coding DNA: TGTGCCAGCAGTTTTCCCCCCGGGGGGGAAGAGACCCAGTACTTC.

This clonotype was detected only a few times. The chain carries TRBV5-1 and TRBJ2-7; no definite D call. Trimming shortened V by 0 bases and J by 0 bases, and 13 bases separated the two germline ends. The CDR3 consists of 16 residues. Looked up from germline, CDR1 is SGHRS and CDR2 is YFSETQ. This CDR3 reads CASSLALRRYSYEQYF. For the CDR3, the DNA is TGCGCCAGCAGCTTGGCCCTTAGGCGGTACTCCTACGAGCAGTACTTC.

This clonotype was seen repeatedly, ten times or more. This sequence joins TRBV24-1 and TRBJ2-5, with 7 bases fitting TRBD1. The CDR3 covers 13 residues. V lost 4 bases and J lost 10; bases outside the gene matches: 8. Germline V gene data show CDR1 as KGHDR and CDR2 as SFDVKD. DNA of the CDR3: TGTGCCACCAGTGACGCACTTTACAGGGGCCAGTACTTC. It yields the protein CATSDALYRGQYF.

This clonotype has a handful of counts. J is TRBJ2-1 and V is TRBV6-5; D may correspond to TRBD1 or TRBD2 (6 bases each). Germline lookup yields CDR1 MNHEY and CDR2 SVGAGI. This CDR3 has 16 residues. The V and J ends lost 8 bases and 7 bases respectively, with 24 bases between them. This chain's CDR3 is CASRSEGGHVKNEQFF. CDR3 nucleotides: TGTGCCAGCCGTTCCGAGGGGGGCCATGTGAAGAATGAGCAGTTCTTC.

Written as DNA, the CDR3 is TGCAGTGCTGCCCCGGATCTCCTAGCCAAAAACATTCAGTACTTC. Protein product: CSAAPDLLAKNIQYF. The chain links TRBV20-1 to TRBJ2-4; D unclear. CDR3 length: 15 residues. The V and J ends lost 5 bases and 0 bases respectively, with 14 bases between them. Germline-derived CDR1 and CDR2 are DFQATT and SNEGSKA (reference sequence).

This clonotype was picked up many times. The chain employs TRBV12-3 or TRBV12-4 and TRBJ2-1; the D gene is possibly TRBD2 (7 bases). The CDR3 contains 16 residues. V was trimmed by 5 bases and J by 3 bases, leaving 17 bases between them. The CDR3, as DNA: TGTGCCAGCAGTCCCTTGGGGGGGGCCGACTACAATGAGCAGTTCTTC. Translating it yields CASSPLGGADYNEQFF.

This clonotype appeared a few times. The J gene is TRBJ2-7, the V gene TRBV14, with a tentative D call TRBD1 (6 bases). With 4 bases removed from V and 2 bases from J, the gap between germline ends came to 12 bases. The CDR3 has 14 residues. Germline V CDR1 and CDR2: SGHDN, FVKESK. CDR3 region: CASSLRNRAYEQYF. The CDR3 region has the DNA TGTGCCAGCAGCCTCCGGAACAGGGCCTACGAGCAGTACTTC.